A single T cell receptor beta chain is shown here with its context. The source of the sample is a study of T cells in tumors after PD-1 blockade. On the study more broadly: Excluded were patients with checkpoint blockade, immunosuppressants, or radiotherapy or other anti-cancer therapy within 4 weeks. Either cemiplimab 350 mg every 2 weeks or pembrolizumab 200 mg every 3 weeks was given. Some patients also took daily vismodegib 150 mg during anti-PD-1 treatment. Peripheral blood samples averaged about 33,000 unique clonotypes and around 120,000 templates.

V lost 4 bases, J lost 4 bases, and 4 bases stayed unmatched. The germline V gene has CDR1 SGDLS and CDR2 YYNGEE. The CDR3 has 15 amino acids. Sequencing used immunoSEQ multiplex PCR; TCRdb keeps in-frame clones, though not all of them. This table has about 20,000 clones, about three quarters appearing once. This chain links TRBV9 with TRBJ2-1; TRBD2 matches 11 bases. Sequences were derived from PBMCs, sampled before anti-PD-1 treatment. The source of this sequence is a human donor with basal cell carcinoma. For the CDR3, the DNA is TGTGCCAGCAGCCCGACTAGCGGGATGTACAATGAGCAGTTCTTC. Protein sequence: CASSPTSGMYNEQFF.